The rows below give T cell receptor beta chains drawn from one sample of a study of cytomegalovirus exposure and HLA in healthy donors. Repertoires were generated with immunoSEQ multiplex PCR, while TCRdb's copy carries only in-frame clones and drops some. Among fewer than 150,000 clones listed, 60% to 85% were seen once. The sequenced material came from PBMCs. Receptors originate from a man aged 25-45 years in good health and CMV-seronegative. Both conserved end residues are part of each CDR3. D genes are given only for firm matches. Clone size appears in some rows only: once, few, many, or a class for an expanded clone.

D	size	V	J	CDR3	DNA
-	-	TRBV28	TRBJ1-6	CASRVVAVDYSPLHF	TGTGCCAGCAGGGTCGTGGCAGTAGACTATTCACCCCTCCACTTT
-	once	TRBV5-1	TRBJ2-3	CASSSSTDTQYF	TGCGCCAGCAGCTCAAGCACAGATACGCAGTATTTT
-	-	TRBV28	TRBJ1-5	CASSFAPGYQPQHF	TGTGCCAGCAGTTTCGCCCCGGGGTATCAGCCCCAGCATTTT
-	-	TRBV5-1	TRBJ2-7	CASSLNSYEQYF	TGCGCCAGCAGCTTGAATTCTTACGAGCAGTACTTC
-	-	TRBV2	TRBJ1-1	CASSREQEAFF	TGTGCCAGCAGCCGGGAGCAAGAAGCTTTCTTT
TRBD1	-	TRBV6-1	TRBJ1-1	CASSTGGWTEAFF	TGTGCCAGCAGTACAGGGGGTTGGACTGAAGCTTTCTTT
TRBD2	-	TRBV7-2	TRBJ2-5	CASSPTSGQETQYF	TGTGCCAGCAGCCCGACTAGCGGCCAAGAGACCCAGTACTTC
TRBD1	-	TRBV7-2	TRBJ1-6	CASSRTGGKDSPLHF	TGTGCCAGCAGTCGGACAGGGGGAAAGGATTCACCCCTCCACTTT
TRBD2	-	TRBV4-1	TRBJ2-5	CASSQASGAQETQYF	TGCGCCAGCAGCCAAGCTAGCGGGGCACAAGAGACCCAGTACTTC
-	-	TRBV4-3	TRBJ1-4	CASSQGIREGENEKLFF	TGCGCCAGCAGCCAGGGTATCAGGGAGGGGGAAAATGAAAAACTGTTTTTT
TRBD2	-	TRBV5-1	TRBJ2-1	CASSLAPGLAGESSYNEQFF	TGCGCCAGCAGCTTGGCTCCGGGACTAGCGGGAGAGAGCTCCTACAATGAGCAGTTCTTC
TRBD1	-	TRBV6-1	TRBJ2-4	CASSPKTGGNVIQYF	TGTGCCAGCAGCCCCAAGACAGGGGGGAACGTCATTCAGTACTTC
-	few	TRBV6-1	TRBJ1-2	CASSEGLSYGYTF	TGTGCCAGCAGTGAAGGACTGAGCTATGGCTACACCTTC
-	-	TRBV28	TRBJ1-2	CASAPGNGYGYTF	TGTGCCAGCGCCCCAGGGAACGGCTATGGCTACACCTTC
TRBD1	many	TRBV7-4	TRBJ1-5	CASSLVPDRESNQPQHF	TGTGCCAGCAGCTTAGTTCCGGACAGGGAGAGCAATCAGCCCCAGCATTTT
-	-	TRBV27	TRBJ1-4	CASSFSTGTKNEKLFF	TGTGCCAGCAGTTTTTCTACCGGGACAAAAAATGAAAAACTGTTTTTT
-	-	TRBV11-2	TRBJ1-1	CASSFQGTTEAFF	TGTGCCAGCAGCTTCCAGGGGACCACTGAAGCTTTCTTT
-	-	TRBV7-3	TRBJ2-1	CASSLNRVAYNEQFF	TGTGCCAGCAGCTTAAACCGCGTGGCCTACAATGAGCAGTTCTTC
-	-	TRBV7-9	TRBJ1-2	CASRGVNYGYTF	TGTGCCAGCAGAGGGGTCAACTATGGCTACACCTTC
-	-	TRBV5-1	TRBJ1-5	CASSLEGENQPQHF	TGCGCCAGCAGCTTGGAAGGGGAAAATCAGCCCCAGCATTTT
TRBD1	-	TRBV28	TRBJ1-1	CASSFDRGNTEAFF	TGTGCCAGCAGTTTCGACAGGGGGAACACTGAAGCTTTCTTT
-	-	TRBV4-3	TRBJ2-6	CASSQEGFGLSGANVLTF	TGCGCCAGCAGCCAAGAAGGTTTCGGGTTATCTGGGGCCAACGTCCTGACTTTC
-	-	TRBV5-1	TRBJ2-3	CASSSTPGDATDTQYF	TGCGCCAGCAGCTCAACCCCGGGGGACGCCACAGATACGCAGTATTTT
-	-	TRBV9	TRBJ2-2	CASSPGSVGELFF	TGTGCCAGCAGCCCGGGGTCCGTCGGGGAGCTGTTTTTT
-	many	TRBV6-5	TRBJ1-5	CASILQGLNQPQHF	TGTGCCAGCATCCTGCAGGGACTCAATCAGCCCCAGCATTTT
TRBD1	-	TRBV5-1	TRBJ2-1	CASRVTGPHNEQFF	TGCGCCAGCAGGGTGACAGGGCCCCACAATGAGCAGTTCTTC
-	once	TRBV7-2	TRBJ2-7	CASSPDWASSYEQYF	TGTGCCAGCAGCCCCGATTGGGCGAGCTCCTACGAGCAGTACTTC
TRBD2	-	TRBV2	TRBJ2-7	CASTLVVLAGPGGYEQYF	TGTGCCAGCACCCTAGTCGTCCTAGCGGGACCTGGGGGTTACGAGCAGTACTTC
TRBD1	few	TRBV6-1	TRBJ1-1	CASSGRGGGTEAFF	TGTGCCAGCAGTGGCCGAGGGGGCGGGACTGAAGCTTTCTTT
-	-	TRBV7-2	TRBJ2-3	CASSLVGGQSGDTQYF	TGTGCCAGCAGCTTAGTTGGTGGGCAAAGTGGAGATACGCAGTATTTT
-	-	TRBV7-9	TRBJ2-1	CASSLRSGENSPGQFF	TGTGCCAGCAGCTTACGGTCAGGGGAAAATTCACCGGGGCAGTTCTTC
-	-	TRBV28	TRBJ2-2	CASGGDTGELFF	TGTGCCAGCGGCGGGGACACCGGGGAGCTGTTTTTT
-	-	TRBV6-5	TRBJ2-7	CASSSGLPGYEQYF	TGTGCCAGCAGCTCGGGACTGCCGGGCTACGAGCAGTACTTC
-	-	TRBV9	TRBJ1-1	CASSVGPGEYTEAFF	TGTGCCAGCAGCGTAGGTCCTGGGGAGTACACTGAAGCTTTCTTT
-	-	TRBV6-5	TRBJ1-1	CASSSQRNTEAFF	TGTGCCAGCTCGAGCCAGCGGAACACTGAAGCTTTCTTT
TRBD1	-	TRBV30	TRBJ2-7	CAWSQGAGSYEQYF	TGTGCCTGGAGCCAGGGGGCAGGGTCCTACGAGCAGTACTTC
-	-	TRBV27	TRBJ1-2	CASSLSAGGYGYTF	TGTGCCAGCAGTTTAAGTGCGGGGGGATATGGCTACACCTTC
TRBD2	few	TRBV7-3	TRBJ2-3	CASSHLAGNTDTQYF	TGTGCCAGCAGCCATCTAGCGGGGAACACAGATACGCAGTATTTT
TRBD2	-	TRBV9	TRBJ2-7	CASSVESGGGQYF	TGTGCCAGCAGCGTAGAATCGGGGGGTGGGCAGTACTTC
-	-	TRBV5-4	TRBJ2-5	CASSFPAQGQETQYF	TGTGCCAGCAGCTTCCCGGCCCAGGGACAAGAGACCCAGTACTTC